This entry features one T cell receptor beta chain sequence. Its antigen is not identified. PCR employed 60 Vbeta and 13 Jbeta primers. The repertoire was sequenced with immunoSEQ multiplex PCR; TCRdb's copy has only in-frame clones and lacks some. The sample carries about 200,000 clones, about 83% recorded once. This sample is drawn from a study of cytomegalovirus exposure and HLA in healthy donors. Regarding the study as a whole: Trimming of TCR beta V- and J-genes showed a link, identified in a later analysis, to a missense DCLRE1C variant. In a later analysis, at a false discovery rate of 0.05, about 15,000 TCR beta sequences were associated with HLA alleles. Usually a TCR sequence was rare, but some public TCRs were found in many donors.

The material sequenced was PBMCs. This clonotype originated in a man in his forties or fifties in good health and CMV-seronegative.

The CDR3 DNA sequence: TGCGCCAGCAGCTTGCCCAGCGGGAGCGCAGATACGCAGTATTTT. Its translation: CASSLPSGSADTQYF. This rearrangement joins TRBV5-1 to TRBJ2-3, with TRBD2 matching over 8 bases. Looked up from germline, CDR1 is SGHRS and CDR2 is YFSETQ. There are 15 residues in the CDR3. The ends lost 1 base at V and 4 bases at J; junction bases unmatched: 5. The variable domain in full, completed from reference TRBV5-1 and TRBJ2-3, reads KAGVTQTPRYLIKTRGQQVTLSCSPISGHRSVSWYQQTPGQGLQFLFEYFSETQRNKGNFPGRFSGRQFSNSRSEMNVSTLELGDSALYLCASSLPSGSADTQYFGPGTRLTVL.